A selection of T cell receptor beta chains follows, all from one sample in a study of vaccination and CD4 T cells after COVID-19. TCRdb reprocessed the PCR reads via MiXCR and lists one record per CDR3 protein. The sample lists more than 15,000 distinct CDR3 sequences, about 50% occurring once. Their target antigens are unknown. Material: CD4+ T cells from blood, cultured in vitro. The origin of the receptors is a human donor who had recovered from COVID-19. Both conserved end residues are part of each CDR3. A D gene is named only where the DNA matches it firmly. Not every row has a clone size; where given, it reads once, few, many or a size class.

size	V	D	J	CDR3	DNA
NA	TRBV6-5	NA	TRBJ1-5	CASSYFPGRDSNQPQHF	TGTGCCAGCAGTTACTTTCCAGGCCGAGATAGCAATCAGCCCCAGCATTTT
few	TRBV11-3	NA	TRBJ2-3	CASSWGAGGTDTQYF	TGTGCCAGCAGCTGGGGGGCTGGTGGCACAGATACGCAGTATTTT
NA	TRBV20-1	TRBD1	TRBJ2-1	CSARGPGQGTSYNEQFF	TGCAGTGCTAGAGGACCGGGACAGGGGACAAGTTACAATGAGCAGTTCTTC
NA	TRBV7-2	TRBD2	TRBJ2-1	CATQGWYSGSSYNEQFF	TGTGCCACCCAGGGTTGGTATAGCGGGAGCTCCTACAATGAGCAGTTCTTC
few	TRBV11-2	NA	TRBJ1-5	CASSLDLGAQPQHF	TGTGCCAGCAGCTTAGATCTGGGGGCTCAGCCCCAGCATTTT
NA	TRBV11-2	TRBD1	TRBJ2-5	CASSFGDRDQETQYF	TGTGCCAGCAGCTTTGGGGACAGGGACCAAGAGACCCAGTACTTC
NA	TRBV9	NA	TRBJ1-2	CASSATLELGYTF	TGTGCCAGCAGTGCCACTTTAGAGCTGGGCTACACCTTC
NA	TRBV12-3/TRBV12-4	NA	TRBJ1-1	CASAGHLNTEAFF	TGTGCCAGCGCGGGACATTTGAACACTGAAGCTTTCTTT
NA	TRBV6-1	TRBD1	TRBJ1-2	CASSEKLGQFNYGYTF	TGTGCCAGCAGTGAAAAGTTGGGACAGTTTAACTATGGCTACACCTTC
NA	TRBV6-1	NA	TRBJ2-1	CASSGSTSSYNEQFF	TGTGCCAGCAGTGGATCGACAAGCTCCTACAATGAGCAGTTCTTC
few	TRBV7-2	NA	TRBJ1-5	CASSLEGPGSNQPQHF	TGTGCCAGCAGCTTAGAGGGACCGGGAAGCAATCAGCCCCAGCATTTT
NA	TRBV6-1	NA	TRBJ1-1	CASSKLENTEAFF	TGTGCCAGCAGCAAACTAGAGAACACTGAAGCTTTCTTT
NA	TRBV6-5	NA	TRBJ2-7	CASSYRGAYEQYF	TGTGCCAGCAGTTACAGAGGGGCCTACGAGCAGTACTTC
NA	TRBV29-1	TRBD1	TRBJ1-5	CSVPGTGGQPQHF	TGCAGCGTTCCCGGGACAGGGGGCCAGCCCCAGCATTTT
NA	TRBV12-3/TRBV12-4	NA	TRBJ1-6	CASSLGGRSSPLHF	TGTGCCAGCAGTTTGGGGGGGCGGTCCTCACCCCTCCACTTT
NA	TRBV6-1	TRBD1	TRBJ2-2	CASSLTGENTGELFF	TGTGCCAGCAGCTTGACAGGGGAGAACACCGGGGAGCTGTTTTTT
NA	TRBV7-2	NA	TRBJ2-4	CASSLAAWGGTSGINIQYF	TGTGCCAGCAGCTTAGCGGCTTGGGGCGGGACGAGTGGTATAAACATTCAGTACTTC
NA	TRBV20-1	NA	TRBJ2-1	CSALPGTSRYNEQFF	TGCAGTGCTTTGCCCGGGACTTCAAGATACAATGAGCAGTTCTTC
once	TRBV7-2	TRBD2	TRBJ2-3	CASSWELAGGSTQYF	TGTGCCAGCAGCTGGGAACTAGCGGGAGGCTCTACGCAGTATTTT
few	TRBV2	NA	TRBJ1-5	CASSHQAGPRTAQPQHF	TGTGCCAGCAGCCATCAAGCCGGGCCCCGGACGGCTCAGCCCCAGCATTTT
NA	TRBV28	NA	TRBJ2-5	CASSRAPKSWETQYF	TGTGCCAGCAGTCGGGCACCCAAATCTTGGGAGACCCAGTACTTC
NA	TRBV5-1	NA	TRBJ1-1	CASSSDTSNTEAFF	TGCGCCAGCAGCTCCGACACATCGAACACTGAAGCTTTCTTT
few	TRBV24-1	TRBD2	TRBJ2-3	CATSDLGTSGALDTQYF	TGTGCCACCAGTGATTTAGGGACTAGCGGGGCTCTAGATACGCAGTATTTT
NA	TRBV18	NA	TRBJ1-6	CASSPRVSSYNSPLHF	TGTGCCAGCTCACCCCGTGTGAGCTCCTATAATTCACCCCTCCACTTT
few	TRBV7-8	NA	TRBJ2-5	CASSLGTQETQYF	TGTGCCAGCAGCTTAGGGACTCAAGAGACCCAGTACTTC